This TCR beta chain was obtained from a study of cytomegalovirus exposure and HLA in healthy donors. General observations from the study: The productive fraction for most TCR beta V segments was about 87% or about 30% in an earlier analysis. An analysis that was carried out later associated some 17,000 TCR beta sequences with HLA alleles at 0.05 false discovery rate.

In its sample, this clone was seen a few times. The antigen is not known. Other DNA sequences in the same sample also yield this CDR3. The CDR3 length is 16 residues. CDR1 and CDR2 (germline): LGHNA, YSLEER. Trimming cost V 3 bases and J 2 bases, with 17 bases left between them. PCR involved 60 Vbeta and 13 Jbeta primers. Assay: immunoSEQ multiplex PCR; the TCRdb copy retains only in-frame clones and omits some. This table has fewer than 70,000 clones, approximately 68% appearing once. This chain uses TRBV4-3 with TRBJ2-7, with D perhaps TRBD1 (8 bases). The origin of this receptor is a woman in her thirties in good health and CMV-seronegative. Source material: PBMCs. This CDR3 reads CASSQSGTGETYEQYF. The DNA for the CDR3 is TGCGCCAGCAGCCAGAGCGGGACAGGCGAAACCTACGAGCAGTACTTC.